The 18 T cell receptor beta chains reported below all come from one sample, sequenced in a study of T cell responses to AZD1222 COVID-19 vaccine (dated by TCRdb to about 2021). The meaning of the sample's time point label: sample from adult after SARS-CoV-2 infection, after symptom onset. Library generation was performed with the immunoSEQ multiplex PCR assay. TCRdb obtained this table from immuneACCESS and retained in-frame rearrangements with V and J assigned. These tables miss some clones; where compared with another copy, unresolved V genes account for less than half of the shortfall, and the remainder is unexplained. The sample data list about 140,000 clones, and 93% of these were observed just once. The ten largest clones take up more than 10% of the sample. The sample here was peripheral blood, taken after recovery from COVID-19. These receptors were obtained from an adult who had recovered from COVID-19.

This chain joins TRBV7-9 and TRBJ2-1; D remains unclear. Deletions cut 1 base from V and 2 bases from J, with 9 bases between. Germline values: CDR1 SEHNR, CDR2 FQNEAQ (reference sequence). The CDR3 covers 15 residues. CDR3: CASSLERQTYNEQFF. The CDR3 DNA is TGTGCCAGCAGCTTAGAGAGGCAAACCTACAATGAGCAGTTCTTC.

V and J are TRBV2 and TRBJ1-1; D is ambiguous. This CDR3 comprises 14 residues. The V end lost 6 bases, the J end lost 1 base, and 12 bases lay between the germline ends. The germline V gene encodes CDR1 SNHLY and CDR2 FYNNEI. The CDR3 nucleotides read TGTGCCAGCAGATTGAACAGTTGGAACACTGAAGCTTTCTTT. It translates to CASRLNSWNTEAFF. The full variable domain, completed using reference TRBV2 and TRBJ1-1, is EPEVTQTPSHQVTQMGQEVILRCVPISNHLYFYWYRQILGQKVEFLVSFYNNEISEKSEIFDDQFSVERPDGSNFTLKIRSTKLEDSAMYFCASRLNSWNTEAFFGQGTRLTVV.

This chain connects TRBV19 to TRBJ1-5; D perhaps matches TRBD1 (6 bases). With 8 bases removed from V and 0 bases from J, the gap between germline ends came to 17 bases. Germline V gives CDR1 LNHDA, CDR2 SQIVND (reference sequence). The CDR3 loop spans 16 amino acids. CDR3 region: CASARRGGYSNQPQHF. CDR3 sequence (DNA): TGTGCCAGTGCCCGGCGGGGGGGCTATAGCAATCAGCCCCAGCATTTT.

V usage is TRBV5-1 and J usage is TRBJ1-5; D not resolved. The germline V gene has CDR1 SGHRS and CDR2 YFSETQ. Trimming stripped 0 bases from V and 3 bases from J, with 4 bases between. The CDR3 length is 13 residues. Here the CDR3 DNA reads TGCGCCAGCAGCTTGGAGCTCAATCAGCCCCAGCATTTT. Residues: CASSLELNQPQHF.

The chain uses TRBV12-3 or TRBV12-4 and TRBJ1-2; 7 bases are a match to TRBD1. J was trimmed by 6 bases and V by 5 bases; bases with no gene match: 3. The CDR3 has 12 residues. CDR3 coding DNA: TGTGCCAGCAGTGTAACAGGGGATGGCTACACCTTC. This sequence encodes CASSVTGDGYTF.

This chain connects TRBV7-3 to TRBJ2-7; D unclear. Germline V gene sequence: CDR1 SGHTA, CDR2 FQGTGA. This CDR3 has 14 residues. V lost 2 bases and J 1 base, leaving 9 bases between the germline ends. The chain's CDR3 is CASSLADGSYEQYF. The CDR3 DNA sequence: TGTGCCAGCAGCTTAGCGGACGGATCCTACGAGCAGTACTTC. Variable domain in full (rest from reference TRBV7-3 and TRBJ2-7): GAGVSQTPSNKVTEKGKYVELRCDPISGHTALYWYRQSLGQGPEFLIYFQGTGAADDSGLPNDRFFAVRPEGSVSTLKIQRTERGDSAVYLCASSLADGSYEQYFGPGTRLTVT.

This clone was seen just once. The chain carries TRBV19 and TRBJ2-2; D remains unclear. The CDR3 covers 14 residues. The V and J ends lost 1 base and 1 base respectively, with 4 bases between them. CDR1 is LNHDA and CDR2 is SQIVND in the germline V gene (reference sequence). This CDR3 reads CASSIGGNTGELFF. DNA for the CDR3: TGTGCCAGTAGTATAGGGGGGAACACCGGGGAGCTGTTTTTT.

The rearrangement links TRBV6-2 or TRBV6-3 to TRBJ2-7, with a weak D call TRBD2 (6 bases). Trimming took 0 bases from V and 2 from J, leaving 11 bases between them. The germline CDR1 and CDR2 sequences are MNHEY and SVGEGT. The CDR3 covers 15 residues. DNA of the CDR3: TGTGCCAGCAGTTACTCGGCGGGACTTGCCTACGAGCAGTACTTC. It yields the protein CASSYSAGLAYEQYF.

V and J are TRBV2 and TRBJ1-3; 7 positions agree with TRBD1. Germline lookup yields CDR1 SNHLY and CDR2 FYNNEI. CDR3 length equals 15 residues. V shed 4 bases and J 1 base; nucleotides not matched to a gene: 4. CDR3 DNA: TGTGCCAGCAGTGCGGGACAGTCGTCTGGAAACACCATATATTTT. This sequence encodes CASSAGQSSGNTIYF.

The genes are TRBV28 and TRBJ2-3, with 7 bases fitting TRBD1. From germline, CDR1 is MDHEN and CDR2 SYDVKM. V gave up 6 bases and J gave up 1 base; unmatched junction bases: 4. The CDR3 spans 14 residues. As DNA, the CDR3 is TGTGCCAGCAGCCGGGACAGAGGCACAGATACGCAGTATTTT. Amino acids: CASSRDRGTDTQYF.

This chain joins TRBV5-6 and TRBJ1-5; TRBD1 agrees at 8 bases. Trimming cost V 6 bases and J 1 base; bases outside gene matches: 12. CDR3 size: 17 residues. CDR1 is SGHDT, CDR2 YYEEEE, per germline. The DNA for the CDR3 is TGTGCCAGCACCGGGGAGTTCAGGGGGCGAAGCAATCAGCCCCAGCATTTT. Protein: CASTGEFRGRSNQPQHF.

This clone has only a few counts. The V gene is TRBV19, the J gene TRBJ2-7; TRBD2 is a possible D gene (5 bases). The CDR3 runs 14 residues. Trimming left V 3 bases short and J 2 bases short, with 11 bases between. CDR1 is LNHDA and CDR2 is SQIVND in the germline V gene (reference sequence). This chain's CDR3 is CASSIATGAYEQYF. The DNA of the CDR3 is TGTGCCAGTAGTATCGCGACCGGGGCCTACGAGCAGTACTTC.

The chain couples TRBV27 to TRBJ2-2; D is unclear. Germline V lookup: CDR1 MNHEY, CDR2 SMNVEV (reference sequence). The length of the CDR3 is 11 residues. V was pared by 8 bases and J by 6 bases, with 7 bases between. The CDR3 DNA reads TGTGCCAGCCGGGCCGCCGGGGAGCTGTTTTTT. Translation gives CASRAAGELFF.

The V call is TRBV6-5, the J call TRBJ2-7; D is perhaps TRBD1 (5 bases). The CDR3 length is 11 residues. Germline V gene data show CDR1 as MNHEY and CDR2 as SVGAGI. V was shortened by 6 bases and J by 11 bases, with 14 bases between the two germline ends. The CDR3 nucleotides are TGTGCCAGCAGCGAGACAGATTTAGAGTACTTC. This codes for CASSETDLEYF.

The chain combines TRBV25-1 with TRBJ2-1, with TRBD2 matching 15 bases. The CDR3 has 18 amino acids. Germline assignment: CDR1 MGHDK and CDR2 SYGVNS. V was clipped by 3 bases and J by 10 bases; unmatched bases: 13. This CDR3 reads CASSDHTTGLAGGDEQFF. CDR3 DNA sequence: TGTGCCAGCAGTGATCACACCACCGGACTAGCGGGAGGGGACGAGCAGTTCTTC.

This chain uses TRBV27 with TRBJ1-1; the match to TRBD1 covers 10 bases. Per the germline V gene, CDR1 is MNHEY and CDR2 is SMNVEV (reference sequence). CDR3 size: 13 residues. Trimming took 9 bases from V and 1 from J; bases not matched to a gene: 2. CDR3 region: CASRQGANTEAFF. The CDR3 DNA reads TGTGCCAGTCGACAGGGGGCGAACACTGAAGCTTTCTTT.

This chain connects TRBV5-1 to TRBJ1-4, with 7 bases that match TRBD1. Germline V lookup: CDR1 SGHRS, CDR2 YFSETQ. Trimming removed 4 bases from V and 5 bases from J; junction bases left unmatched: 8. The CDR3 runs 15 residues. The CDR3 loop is CASSLGTVTNEKLFF. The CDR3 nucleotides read TGCGCCAGCAGCCTTGGGACAGTGACGAATGAAAAACTGTTTTTT.

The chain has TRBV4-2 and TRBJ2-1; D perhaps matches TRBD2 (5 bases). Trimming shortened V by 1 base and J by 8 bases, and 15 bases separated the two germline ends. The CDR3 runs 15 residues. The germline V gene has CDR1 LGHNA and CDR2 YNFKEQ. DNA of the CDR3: TGTGCCAGCAGCCAAGTCCGGACTTATTTCTATGAGCAGTTCTTC. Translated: CASSQVRTYFYEQFF.